The present entry profiles one T cell receptor beta chain with its context. What it binds is unknown. The data are from a study of siplizumab effects on memory and regulatory T cells. General observations from the study: Versus under 35% in controls, the mappable alloreactive CD4+ clones averaged about 69% Treg-derived with siplizumab.

Profiled with immunoSEQ multiplex PCR; TCRdb holds only in-frame clones, not every one. The table has tens of thousands of clones, roughly 87% seen once. V was pared by 6 bases and J by 0 bases, with 12 bases between. This CDR3 has 15 amino acids. The germline V gene has CDR1 MNHEY and CDR2 SMNVEV (reference sequence). This chain links TRBV27 with TRBJ2-1; a possible D gene is TRBD2 (6 bases). The sequence came from a human donor in good health. The sequencing sample was made of naive CD8+ T cells sorted from blood. The CDR3 region is CASRLAPSSYNEQFF. In DNA, the CDR3 is TGTGCCAGCAGGCTAGCGCCGAGCTCCTACAATGAGCAGTTCTTC.